The sequence of this T cell receptor (beta chain) was determined in a study of OX40 agonist ivuxolimab in advanced cancers. Whole-study context: Participants, approximately 80% male, averaged roughly 59 years of age, ranging from about 23 to 90.

This CDR3 has 13 residues. The V and J ends lost 5 bases and 7 bases respectively, with 12 bases between them. Germline V gene data show CDR1 as SGHAT and CDR2 as FQNNGV. Generated by immunoSEQ multiplex PCR, the TCRdb table keeps only in-frame clones and is missing some. Among under 100,000 clones listed, approximately 92% were seen once. Whole-study results and caveats: Some nonresponders additionally presented with little normalized T-cell clonal expansion. Partial responders dosed at 0.1-3.0 mg/kg displayed clonal expansion ranking among the lowest.

Concerning this clone itself: No antigen is known for it.

This chain connects TRBV11-2 to TRBJ1-5; possibly TRBD1 for D (5 bases). The receptor was derived from an adult with an advanced solid tumor such as melanoma, head and neck, liver or kidney cancer. This specimen was CD4+ or CD8+ T cells sorted from blood, taken in a trial of the OX40 agonist ivuxolimab. The CDR3 DNA follows: TGTGCCAGCAGCCCGAGGGCAGGGCAGCCCCAGCATTTT. Its translation is CASSPRAGQPQHF.